This T cell receptor (beta chain) was obtained from a study of shared clonotypes between healthy human individuals. Study at large: Donor ages ranged 18 to 49 years: a couple of women, three men.

There are 13 residues in the CDR3. The V gene's germline CDR1 is SGHTA and CDR2 FQGNSA. V was pared by 0 bases and J by 11 bases, with 13 bases between. Each sample came from a Caucasian adult donor living in Nashville, Tennessee. Partitioning of CD4+ cells yielded a CD45RA+ naive subset and a CD45RA-negative memory subset. TCRdb's table, derived via immunoSEQ multiplex PCR, lists solely in-frame clones and lacks some. The sample lists more than 1.2 million clones, approximately 98.5% occurring once. This chain uses TRBV7-2 with TRBJ1-1; D uncertain. This receptor was taken from a man younger than 45 in good health. Specimen: naive CD4+ T cells sorted from blood. Indicated subset: CD45RA+ positively selected. Here the CDR3 DNA reads TGTGCCAGCAGCTTAGCCGCAGGCTTCGGGGCTTTCTTT. Residues: CASSLAAGFGAFF.